The entry below gives a single T cell receptor beta chain sequence along with its context. Per the germline V gene, CDR1 is WNHNN and CDR2 is SYGVQD (reference sequence). The CDR3 spans 16 residues. J was trimmed by 9 bases and V by 5 bases; bases with no gene match: 14. This record belongs to a study of shared clonotypes between healthy human individuals. An even split of each subset's genomic DNA across several immunoSEQ plates was performed. The table came from immunoSEQ multiplex PCR; TCRdb's copy has only in-frame clones and leaves some out. This sample has hundreds of thousands of clones, with about 80% found just once.

The sequencing input was memory CD4+ T cells sorted from blood. Subset denoted: CD45RA-negative fraction. V usage is TRBV10-1 and J usage is TRBJ2-1, with 9 bases aligning to TRBD2. The clonotype originates from a woman between 25 and 40 years old in good health. The CDR3 sequence is CASSTRGSGSLVEQFF. In DNA form, the CDR3 reads TGCGCCAGCAGTACCCGGGGTAGCGGGAGTTTAGTTGAGCAGTTCTTC.